Shown below are 10 T cell receptor beta chains from a single sample sequenced in a study of PD-1 blockade in classical Hodgkin lymphoma. Produced via immunoSEQ multiplex PCR; TCRdb's table is partial and in-frame only. The sample consists of approximately 100,000 clones, approximately 90% of them appearing once. In every patient, relapse followed autologous stem cell transplantation, while exposure to brentuximab vedotin differed. This specimen was peripheral blood mononuclear cells (PBMCs), taken before the second cycle of nivolumab. The receptor source for this set is a human donor with classical Hodgkin lymphoma.

This sequence joins TRBV29-1 and TRBJ2-1; D assignment may be TRBD1 or TRBD2 (5 bases each). CDR3 length: 15 amino acids. Trimming left V 2 bases short and J 6 bases short, with 17 bases between. Germline-derived CDR1 and CDR2 are SQVTM and ANQGSEA. In DNA, the CDR3 is TGCAGCGTTGAACGGGACCCCTTCGCCTCCAATGAGCAGTTCTTC. This gives the protein CSVERDPFASNEQFF.

The CDR3 loop is CASSEGLAGGYNEQFF. CDR3 nucleotide sequence: TGTGCCAGCAGCGAGGGACTAGCGGGGGGTTACAATGAGCAGTTCTTC. The chain couples TRBV5-4 to TRBJ2-1, with 15 bases fitting TRBD2. The CDR3 is made up of 16 amino acids. J lost 4 bases, V lost 4 bases, and 3 bases had no gene match. Per germline, CDR1 SGHNT and CDR2 YYREEE (reference sequence).

The chain is built from TRBV11-2 and TRBJ1-1; D uncertain. CDR1 SGHAT and CDR2 FQNNGV come from the germline V gene. Trimming pared 1 base from V and 2 bases from J, leaving 17 bases between. The CDR3 totals 17 residues. The CDR3 reads CASSLVSPKEGNTEAFF. The CDR3 DNA reads TGTGCCAGCAGCTTAGTATCCCCTAAAGAGGGTAACACTGAAGCTTTCTTT.

Written as DNA, the CDR3 is TGTGCCAGCTCACCACGCAACTCTGGGGCCAACGTCCTGACTTTC. Amino acids: CASSPRNSGANVLTF. V is TRBV18 and J is TRBJ2-6; D gene unclear. With 1 base removed from V and 0 bases from J, the gap between germline ends came to 4 bases. This CDR3 region has 15 residues. Germline CDR1 KGHSH, CDR2 LQKENI.

This clone is a singleton in its sample. The genes are TRBV19 and TRBJ1-6; unclear D gene. Trimming removed 3 bases from V and 7 bases from J, with 4 bases in between. The germline CDR1 and CDR2 sequences are LNHDA and SQIVND (reference sequence). The CDR3 is made up of 12 amino acids. Here the CDR3 reads CASSIGNSPLHF. The CDR3 DNA sequence: TGTGCCAGTAGTATTGGGAATTCACCCCTCCACTTT.

The gene calls are TRBV6-9 and TRBJ2-2; 10 positions match TRBD1. Trimming at V came to 3 bases and at J to 5 bases, leaving 3 bases not matched to a gene. The length of the CDR3 is 15 residues. Germline V CDR1 and CDR2: MNHGY, SVAAGI. The CDR3 DNA sequence: TGTGCCAGCAGTTACCGACAGGGGGCGACCGGGGAGCTGTTTTTT. This translates into CASSYRQGATGELFF.

This rearrangement joins TRBV7-2 to TRBJ1-6; unclear D gene. The CDR3 covers 18 residues. The V end was cut by 5 bases, the J end by 2 bases, with 19 bases between. Germline assignment: CDR1 SGHTA and CDR2 FQGNSA. This chain's CDR3 is CASSLHTNIHPYNSPLHF. In DNA form, the CDR3 reads TGTGCCAGCAGCCTACACACCAACATCCATCCCTATAATTCACCCCTCCACTTT.

This clone was detected ten times or more. The chain carries TRBV7-9 and TRBJ1-6; D gene uncertain. Trimming removed 5 bases from V and 8 bases from J, with 10 bases in between. In germline, CDR1 is SEHNR, CDR2 FQNEAQ (reference sequence). There are 13 residues in the CDR3. CDR3 coding DNA: TGTGCCAGCAGCCCAGGACCGGATTCACCCCTCCACTTT. Amino acids: CASSPGPDSPLHF. The complete variable domain, with remaining parts taken from reference TRBV7-9 and TRBJ1-6, reads DTGVSQNPRHKITKRGQNVTFRCDPISEHNRLYWYRQTLGQGPEFLTYFQNEAQLEKSRLLSDRFSAERPKGSFSTLEIQRTEQGDSAMYLCASSPGPDSPLHFGNGTRLTVT.

The CDR3 sequence is CASNPRAVDLQQYF. In nucleotides, the CDR3 is TGTGCCAGCAACCCCAGGGCGGTTGACCTCCAGCAGTACTTC. The chain uses TRBV21-1 and TRBJ2-7; no check of the table's D call, TRBD1, against the DNA was made. TRBV21-1 is described as a pseudogene. The CDR3 totals 14 residues.

The rearrangement uses TRBV7-2 and TRBJ1-5; 9 bases are shared with TRBD1. This CDR3 comprises 16 residues. Germline V gives CDR1 SGHTA, CDR2 FQGNSA. J gave up 4 bases and V 5 bases, and 9 bases lay outside the gene matches. The CDR3 protein is CASSPAGTGWNQPQHF. CDR3 DNA: TGTGCCAGCAGCCCGGCCGGGACAGGGTGGAATCAGCCCCAGCATTTT.